This T cell receptor beta chain was recovered during a study of blood T cell repertoires in COVID-19. In the source study's methods: Estimation of nucleated cell counts relied on the amplification of reference gene primers. Here immunoSEQ multiplex PCR was the method, and the copy in TCRdb shows in-frame clones only, minus some. D and trimming were read from the DNA, whereas the V and J calls and clone size are those reported in that table. Counted here are 200,000 to 300,000 clones, 86% occurring once; the ten biggest clones make up less than 3%. CDR1 is KGHSY, CDR2 FQNENV, per germline. V was cut by 4 bases and J by 0 bases, with 16 bases left in between. This CDR3 has 16 amino acids. Living in about two dozen US areas, the participants were between roughly 18 and 90 years of age. Allocation to cohorts depended on clinical history reported by the participants.

The clonotype originates from a woman aged 18-29 years who had recovered from COVID-19. Sequencing input: PBMCs or T cells enriched from blood (not recorded which). V gene TRBV16 combines with J gene TRBJ2-7, with D perhaps matching TRBD2 (6 bases). CDR3 region: CASSRLQGRFSYEQYF. The DNA for the CDR3 is TGTGCCAGCAGCCGCCTCCAAGGGAGGTTCTCCTACGAGCAGTACTTC. Full variable domain (rest looked up from reference TRBV16 and TRBJ2-7): GEEVAQTPKHLVRGEGQKAKLYCAPIKGHSYVFWYQQVLKNEFKFLISFQNENVFDETGMPKERFSAKCLPNSPCSLEIQATKLEDSAVYFCASSRLQGRFSYEQYFGPGTRLTVT.